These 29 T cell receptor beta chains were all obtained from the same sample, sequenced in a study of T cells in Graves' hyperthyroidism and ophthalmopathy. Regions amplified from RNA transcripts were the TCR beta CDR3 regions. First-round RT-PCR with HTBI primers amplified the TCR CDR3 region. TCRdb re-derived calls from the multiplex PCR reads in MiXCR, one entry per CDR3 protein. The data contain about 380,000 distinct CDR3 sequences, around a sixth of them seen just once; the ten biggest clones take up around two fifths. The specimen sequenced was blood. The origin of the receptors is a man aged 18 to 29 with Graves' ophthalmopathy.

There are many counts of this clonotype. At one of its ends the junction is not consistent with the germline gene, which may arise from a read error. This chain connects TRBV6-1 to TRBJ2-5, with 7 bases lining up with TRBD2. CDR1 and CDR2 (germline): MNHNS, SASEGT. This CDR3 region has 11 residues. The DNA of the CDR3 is TGTGCCAGCAGTGGGCGGGAGACTCAGTACTTC. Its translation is CASSGRETQYF.

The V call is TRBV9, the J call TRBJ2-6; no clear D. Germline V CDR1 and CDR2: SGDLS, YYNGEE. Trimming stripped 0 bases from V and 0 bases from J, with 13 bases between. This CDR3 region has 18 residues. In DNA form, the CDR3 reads TGTGCCAGCAGCGTAGGACCCTTAAGGTCCTCTGGGGCCAACGTCCTGACTTTC. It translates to CASSVGPLRSSGANVLTF.

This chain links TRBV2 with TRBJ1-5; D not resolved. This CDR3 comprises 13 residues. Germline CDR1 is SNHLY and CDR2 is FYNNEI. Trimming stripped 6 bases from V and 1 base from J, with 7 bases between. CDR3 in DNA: TGTGCCAGCAGCGCCCCAAGCAATCAGCCCCAGCATTTT. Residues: CASSAPSNQPQHF.

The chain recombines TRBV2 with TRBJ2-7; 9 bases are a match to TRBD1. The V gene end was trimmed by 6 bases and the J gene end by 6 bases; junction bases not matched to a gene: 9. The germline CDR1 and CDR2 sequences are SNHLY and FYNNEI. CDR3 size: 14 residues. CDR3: CASREQGATGEQYF. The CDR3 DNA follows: TGTGCCAGCAGGGAACAGGGGGCGACTGGCGAGCAGTACTTC.

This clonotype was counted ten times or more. The CDR3: CASKFSPAQETQYF. For the CDR3, the DNA is TGTGCCAGCAAGTTTTCGCCAGCACAAGAGACCCAGTACTTC. This chain connects TRBV6-1 to TRBJ2-5; D unclear. The V and J ends lost 7 bases and 2 bases respectively, with 14 bases between them. CDR1 is MNHNS and CDR2 is SASEGT in the germline V gene. The CDR3 runs to 14 residues.

CDR3 sequence reads: CASSTLKQGAGANVLTF. The CDR3 nucleotides are TGTGCCAGTAGTACCCTGAAACAGGGGGCTGGGGCCAACGTCCTGACTTTC. The chain carries TRBV19 and TRBJ2-6; the match to TRBD1 covers 8 bases. Germline CDR1 and CDR2: LNHDA and SQIVND (reference sequence). V lost 4 bases to trimming and J lost 2 bases; unmatched junction nucleotides: 7. The CDR3 has 17 residues.

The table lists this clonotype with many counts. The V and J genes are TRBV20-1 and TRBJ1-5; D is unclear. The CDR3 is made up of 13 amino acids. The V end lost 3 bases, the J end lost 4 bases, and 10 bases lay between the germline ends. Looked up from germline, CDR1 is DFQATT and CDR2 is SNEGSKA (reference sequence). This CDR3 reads CSASTRQNQPQHF. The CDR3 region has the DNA TGCAGTGCTAGCACACGGCAGAATCAGCCCCAGCATTTT.

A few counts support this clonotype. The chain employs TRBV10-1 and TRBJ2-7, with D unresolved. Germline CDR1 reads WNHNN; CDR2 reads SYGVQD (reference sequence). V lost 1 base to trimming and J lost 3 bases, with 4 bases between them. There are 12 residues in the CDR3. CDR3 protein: CASSEYSYEQYF. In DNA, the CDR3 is TGCGCCAGCAGTGAGTACAGCTACGAGCAGTACTTC.

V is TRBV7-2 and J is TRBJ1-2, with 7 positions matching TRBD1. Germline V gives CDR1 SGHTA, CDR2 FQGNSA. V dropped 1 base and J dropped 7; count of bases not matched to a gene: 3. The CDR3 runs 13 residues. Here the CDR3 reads CASSLDRGSGYTF. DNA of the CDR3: TGTGCCAGCAGCTTAGACAGGGGTTCTGGCTACACCTTC. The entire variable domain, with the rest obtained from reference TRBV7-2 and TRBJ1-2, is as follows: GAGVSQSPSNKVTEKGKDVELRCDPISGHTALYWYRQSLGQGLEFLIYFQGNSAPDKSGLPSDRFSAERTGGSVSTLTIQRTQQEDSAVYLCASSLDRGSGYTFGSGTRLTVV.

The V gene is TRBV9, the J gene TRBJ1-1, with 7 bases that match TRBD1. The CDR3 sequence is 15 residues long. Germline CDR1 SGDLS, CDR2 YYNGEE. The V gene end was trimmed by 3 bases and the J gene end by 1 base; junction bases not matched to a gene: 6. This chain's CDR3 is CASSGGDRPNTEAFF. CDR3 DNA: TGTGCCAGCAGCGGAGGGGACAGACCGAACACTGAAGCTTTCTTT.

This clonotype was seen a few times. CDR3 in DNA: TGTGCCAGCACCAAGGATTCACCCCTCCACTTT. Its translation is CASTKDSPLHF. The chain joins TRBV6-1 to TRBJ1-6; D not certain. Germline loops: CDR1 MNHNS, CDR2 SASEGT. The CDR3 contains 11 residues. The V gene lost 7 bases and the J gene lost 8 bases, with 6 bases spanning the gap.

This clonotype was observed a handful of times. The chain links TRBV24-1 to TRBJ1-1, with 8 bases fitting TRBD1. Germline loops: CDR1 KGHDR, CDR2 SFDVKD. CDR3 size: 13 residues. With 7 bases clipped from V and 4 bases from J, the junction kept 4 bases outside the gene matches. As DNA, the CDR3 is TGTGCCACCAGGGACAGGGTTTTCACTGAAGCTTTCTTT. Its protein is CATRDRVFTEAFF.

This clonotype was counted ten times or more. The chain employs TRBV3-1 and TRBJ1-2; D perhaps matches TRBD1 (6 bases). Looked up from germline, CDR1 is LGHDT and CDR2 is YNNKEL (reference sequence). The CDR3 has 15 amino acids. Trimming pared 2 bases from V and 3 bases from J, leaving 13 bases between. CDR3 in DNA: TGTGCCAGCAGCCAACCCTCGCACAGGGACTATGGCTACACCTTC. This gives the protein CASSQPSHRDYGYTF.

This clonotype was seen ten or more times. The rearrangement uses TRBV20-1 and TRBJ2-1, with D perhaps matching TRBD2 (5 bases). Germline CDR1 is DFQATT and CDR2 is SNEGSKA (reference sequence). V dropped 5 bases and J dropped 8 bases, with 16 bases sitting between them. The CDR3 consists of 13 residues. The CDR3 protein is CSAGDRGRHEQFF. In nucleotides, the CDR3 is TGCAGTGCTGGCGACCGGGGTCGCCATGAGCAGTTCTTC.

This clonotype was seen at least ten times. The CDR3: CASSLVQGATEAFF. In DNA, the CDR3 is TGTGCCAGCAGTTTGGTGCAGGGGGCCACTGAAGCTTTCTTT. V gene TRBV28 combines with J gene TRBJ1-1; 8 bases fit TRBD1. The germline V gene has CDR1 MDHEN and CDR2 SYDVKM. CDR3 size: 14 residues. V was clipped by 3 bases and J by 4 bases; unmatched bases: 4.

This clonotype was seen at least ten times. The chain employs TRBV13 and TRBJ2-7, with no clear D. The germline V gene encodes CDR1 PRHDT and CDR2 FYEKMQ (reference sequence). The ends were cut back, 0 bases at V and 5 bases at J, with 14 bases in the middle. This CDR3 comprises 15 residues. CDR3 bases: TGTGCCAGCAGCTTAGGAGCCCCTCGGGCCCACGAGCAGTACTTC. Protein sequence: CASSLGAPRAHEQYF.

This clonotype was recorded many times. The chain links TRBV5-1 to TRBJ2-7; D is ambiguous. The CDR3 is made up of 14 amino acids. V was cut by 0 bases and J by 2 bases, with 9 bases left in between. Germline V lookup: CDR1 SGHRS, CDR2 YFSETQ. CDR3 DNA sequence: TGCGCCAGCAGCTTGGTTGGCTGGACCTACGAGCAGTACTTC. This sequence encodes CASSLVGWTYEQYF. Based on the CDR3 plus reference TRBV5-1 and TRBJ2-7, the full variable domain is KAGVTQTPRYLIKTRGQQVTLSCSPISGHRSVSWYQQTPGQGLQFLFEYFSETQRNKGNFPGRFSGRQFSNSRSEMNVSTLELGDSALYLCASSLVGWTYEQYFGPGTRLTVT.

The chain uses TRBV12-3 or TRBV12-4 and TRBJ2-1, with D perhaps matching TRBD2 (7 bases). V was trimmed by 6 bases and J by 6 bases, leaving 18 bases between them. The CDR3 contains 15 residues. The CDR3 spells CASRGGGGRVNEQFF. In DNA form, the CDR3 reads TGTGCCAGCAGAGGGGGGGGGGGCCGGGTCAATGAGCAGTTCTTC.

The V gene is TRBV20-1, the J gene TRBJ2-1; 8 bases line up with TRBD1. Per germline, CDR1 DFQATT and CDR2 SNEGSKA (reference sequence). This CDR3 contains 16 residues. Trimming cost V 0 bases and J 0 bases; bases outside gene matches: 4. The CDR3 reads CSARDWTGNSYNEQFF. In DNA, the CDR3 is TGCAGTGCTAGAGATTGGACAGGGAACTCCTACAATGAGCAGTTCTTC.

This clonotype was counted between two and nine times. The CDR3, as DNA: TGTGCCAGCAGTTTAGCCAGGGTGGTAACCTACAATGAGCAGTTCTTC. Protein: CASSLARVVTYNEQFF. The genes are TRBV28 and TRBJ2-1, with D tentatively TRBD1 (5 bases). V gave up 2 bases and J gave up 2 bases, with 13 bases separating them. Germline values: CDR1 MDHEN, CDR2 SYDVKM. The CDR3 length is 16 residues.

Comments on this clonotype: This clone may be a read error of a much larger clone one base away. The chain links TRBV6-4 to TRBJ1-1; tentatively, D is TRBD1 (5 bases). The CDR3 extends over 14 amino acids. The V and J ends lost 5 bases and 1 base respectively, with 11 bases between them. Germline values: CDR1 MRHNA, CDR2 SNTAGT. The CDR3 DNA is TGTGCCAGCAGTAACGGGACGGAGAACACTGAAGCTTTCTTT. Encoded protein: CASSNGTENTEAFF.

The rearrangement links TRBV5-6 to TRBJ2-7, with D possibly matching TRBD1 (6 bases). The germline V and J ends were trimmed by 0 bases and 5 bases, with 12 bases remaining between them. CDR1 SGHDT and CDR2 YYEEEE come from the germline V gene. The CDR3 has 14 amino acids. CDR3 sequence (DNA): TGTGCCAGCAGCTTGGTTCAGGGGTGGCACGAGCAGTACTTC. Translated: CASSLVQGWHEQYF.

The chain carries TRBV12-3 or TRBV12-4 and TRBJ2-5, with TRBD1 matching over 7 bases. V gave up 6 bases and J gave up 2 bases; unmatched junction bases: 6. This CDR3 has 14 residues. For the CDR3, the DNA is TGTGCCAGCAGGGTATCGACAGGGCAAGAGACCCAGTACTTC. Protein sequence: CASRVSTGQETQYF.

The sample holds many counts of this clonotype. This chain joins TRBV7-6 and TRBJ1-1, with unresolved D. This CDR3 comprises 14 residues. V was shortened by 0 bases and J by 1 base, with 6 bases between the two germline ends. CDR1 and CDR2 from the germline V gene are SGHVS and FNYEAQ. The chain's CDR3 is CASSLAARNTEAFF. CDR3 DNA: TGTGCCAGCAGCTTAGCGGCCCGGAACACTGAAGCTTTCTTT.

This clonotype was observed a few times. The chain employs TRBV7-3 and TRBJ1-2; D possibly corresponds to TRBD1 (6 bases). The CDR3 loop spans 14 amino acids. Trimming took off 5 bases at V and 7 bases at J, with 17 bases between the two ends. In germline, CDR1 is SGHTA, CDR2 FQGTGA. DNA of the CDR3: TGTGCCAGCAGCCCGACCCCGGGGGCCAGTGGCTACACCTTC. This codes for CASSPTPGASGYTF.

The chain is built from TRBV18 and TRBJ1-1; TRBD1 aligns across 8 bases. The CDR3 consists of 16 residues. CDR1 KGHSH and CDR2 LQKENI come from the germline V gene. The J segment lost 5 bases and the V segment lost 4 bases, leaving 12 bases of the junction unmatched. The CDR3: CASSLLTGAKGTEAFF. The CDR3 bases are TGTGCCAGCTCACTTTTGACAGGGGCAAAGGGGACTGAAGCTTTCTTT.

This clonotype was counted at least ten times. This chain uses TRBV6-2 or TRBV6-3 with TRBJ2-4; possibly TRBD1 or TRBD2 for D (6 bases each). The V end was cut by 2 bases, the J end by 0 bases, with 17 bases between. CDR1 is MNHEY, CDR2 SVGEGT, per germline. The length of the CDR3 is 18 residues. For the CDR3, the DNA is TGTGCCAGCAGTTACGTGGAGGGGGTGGCCCTAGCCAAAAACATTCAGTACTTC. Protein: CASSYVEGVALAKNIQYF.

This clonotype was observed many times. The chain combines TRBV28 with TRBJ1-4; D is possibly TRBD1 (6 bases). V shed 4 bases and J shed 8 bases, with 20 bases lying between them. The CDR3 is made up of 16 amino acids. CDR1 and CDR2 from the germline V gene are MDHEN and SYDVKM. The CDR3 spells CASSSPLQGSLEKLFF. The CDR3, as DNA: TGTGCCAGCAGTTCCCCTCTACAGGGATCATTGGAAAAACTGTTTTTT.

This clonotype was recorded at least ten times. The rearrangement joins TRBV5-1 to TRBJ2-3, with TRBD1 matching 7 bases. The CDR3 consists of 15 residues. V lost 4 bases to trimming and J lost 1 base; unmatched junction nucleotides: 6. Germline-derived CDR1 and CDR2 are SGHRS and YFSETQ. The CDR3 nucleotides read TGCGCCAGCAGCCTTACAGGGGACGGCACAGATACGCAGTATTTT. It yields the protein CASSLTGDGTDTQYF.